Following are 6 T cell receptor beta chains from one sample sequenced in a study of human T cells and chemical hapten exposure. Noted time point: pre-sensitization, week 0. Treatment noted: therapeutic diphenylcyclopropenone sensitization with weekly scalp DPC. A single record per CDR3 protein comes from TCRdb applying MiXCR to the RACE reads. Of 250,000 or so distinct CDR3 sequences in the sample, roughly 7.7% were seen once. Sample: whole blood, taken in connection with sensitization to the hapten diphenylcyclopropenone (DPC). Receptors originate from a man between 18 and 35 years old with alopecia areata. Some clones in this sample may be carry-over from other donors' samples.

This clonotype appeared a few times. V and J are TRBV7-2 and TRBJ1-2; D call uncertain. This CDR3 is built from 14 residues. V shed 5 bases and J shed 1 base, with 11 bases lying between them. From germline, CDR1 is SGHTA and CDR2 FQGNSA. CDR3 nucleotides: TGTGCCAGCAGCCCTTCCGCTGATAACTATGGCTACACCTTC. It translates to CASSPSADNYGYTF.

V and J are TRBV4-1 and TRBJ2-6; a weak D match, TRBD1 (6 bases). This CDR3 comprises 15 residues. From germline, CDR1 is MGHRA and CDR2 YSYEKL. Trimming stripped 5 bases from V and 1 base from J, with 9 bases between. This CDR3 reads CASSAQGSGANVLTF. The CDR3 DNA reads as TGCGCCAGCAGCGCCCAGGGGTCTGGGGCCAACGTCCTGACTTTC.

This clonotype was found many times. The CDR3 here is CASSYSDEGSYGYTF. The CDR3 DNA reads TGTGCCAGCAGTTATTCCGATGAGGGGTCTTATGGCTACACCTTC. The J gene is TRBJ1-2, the V gene TRBV6-2 or TRBV6-3; maybe TRBD1 (5 bases). This CDR3 comprises 15 residues. V was cut by 3 bases and J by 5 bases, with 16 bases left in between. Germline lookup yields CDR1 MNHEY and CDR2 SVGEGT.

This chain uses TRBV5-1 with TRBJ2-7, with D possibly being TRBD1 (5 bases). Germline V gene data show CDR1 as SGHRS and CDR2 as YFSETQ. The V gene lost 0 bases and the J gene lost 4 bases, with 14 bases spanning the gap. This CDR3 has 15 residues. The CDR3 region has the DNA TGCGCCAGCAGCTTGGTGTCAGGGTTGCGTTACGAGCAGTACTTC. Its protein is CASSLVSGLRYEQYF.

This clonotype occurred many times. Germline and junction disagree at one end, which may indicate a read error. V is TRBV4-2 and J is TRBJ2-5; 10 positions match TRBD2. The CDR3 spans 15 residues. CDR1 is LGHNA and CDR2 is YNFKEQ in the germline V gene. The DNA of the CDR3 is TGCGCCAGCAGCCAAGAGCGGGGGGGCCAAGAGACCCAGTACTTC. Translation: CASSQERGGQETQYF.

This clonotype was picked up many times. The DNA of the CDR3 is TGTGCCAGCAGTGCTCCTGAGGAAGGTTCCTACGAGCAGTACGTC. As protein: CASSAPEEGSYEQYV. This chain links TRBV5-6 with TRBJ2-7, with D unresolved. Per germline, CDR1 SGHDT and CDR2 YYEEEE. The V end was cut by 5 bases, the J end by 1 base, with 16 bases between. The CDR3 is made up of 15 amino acids.